Ten or more counts support the clone carrying this T cell receptor beta chain. No antigen is known for it. Germline V lookup: CDR1 MNHEY, CDR2 SMNVEV (reference sequence). CDR3 length: 13 residues. V was cut by 6 bases and J by 3 bases, with 11 bases left in between. Unique molecular identifiers were in the cDNA, with template-switch universal primer binding. TCRdb passed the 5' RACE reads through MiXCR, listing each CDR3 protein once. The repertoire includes about 100,000 distinct CDR3 sequences, 5.9% of them detected once, and more than 10% sits in the top ten. Only healthy Caucasians were included as donors. This entry comes from a study of identical twins. Broader study findings: Excess low generation probability was seen in twin-shared out-of-frame alpha sequences. Memory repertoires lacked the insertion deficit that abundant cord blood beta clonotypes showed.

This rearrangement joins TRBV27 to TRBJ1-1; TRBD1 might be the D (6 bases). The receptor was isolated from a woman between 50 and 59 years old in good health. The sample was memory T cells sorted from blood. CDR3 loop: CASRPWTDTEAFF. As DNA, the CDR3 is TGTGCCAGCAGGCCCTGGACAGACACTGAAGCTTTCTTT.